These 17 T cell receptor beta chains originate from one sample sequenced in a study of PD-1 blockade in classical Hodgkin lymphoma. Sequencing used immunoSEQ multiplex PCR; TCRdb keeps in-frame clones, though not all of them. Found here are about 98,000 clones, roughly 92% of them singletons; the top ten hold less than 3%. Every patient had relapsed following autologous stem cell transplantation, and cohorts differed in brentuximab vedotin exposure. This material consisted of peripheral blood mononuclear cells (PBMCs), taken at baseline. These receptors originate from a human donor with classical Hodgkin lymphoma.

The chain is built from TRBV27 and TRBJ1-5; D not certain. Germline values: CDR1 MNHEY, CDR2 SMNVEV (reference sequence). CDR3 length: 14 amino acids. Trimming stripped 2 bases from V and 1 base from J, with 6 bases between. The CDR3 nucleotides read TGTGCCAGCAGTTTAACGGCAAGCAATCAGCCCCAGCATTTT. Its protein is CASSLTASNQPQHF.

The V and J genes are TRBV6-1 and TRBJ2-5; tentatively, D is TRBD1 or TRBD2 (5 bases each). Germline V CDR1 and CDR2: MNHNS, SASEGT. The V gene lost 6 bases and the J gene lost 1 base, with 12 bases spanning the gap. The CDR3 contains 14 residues. Here the CDR3 DNA reads TGTGCCAGCAGGGTCCCGGGACCCCAAGAGACCCAGTACTTC. It is translated as CASRVPGPQETQYF.

The chain carries TRBV29-1 and TRBJ2-5; TRBD1 matches at 7 bases. This CDR3 contains 13 residues. Germline lookup yields CDR1 SQVTM and CDR2 ANQGSEA. Unmatched junction bases numbered 9, after V lost 6 bases and J lost 5 bases. CDR3 amino acids: CSVRTGGQETQYF. CDR3 coding DNA: TGCAGCGTCCGGACAGGAGGACAGGAGACCCAGTACTTC. The complete variable domain, with remaining parts taken from reference TRBV29-1 and TRBJ2-5, reads SAVISQKPSRDICQRGTSLTIQCQVDSQVTMMFWYRQQPGQSLTLIATANQGSEATYESGFVIDKFPISRPNLTFSTLTVSNMSPEDSSIYLCSVRTGGQETQYFGPGTRLLVL.

The chain is built from TRBV11-2 and TRBJ1-5; D is perhaps TRBD1 (6 bases). V was pared by 1 base and J by 0 bases, with 7 bases between. The CDR3 contains 15 residues. Germline-derived CDR1 and CDR2 are SGHAT and FQNNGV. The chain's CDR3 is CASSLGQASNQPQHF. The CDR3 DNA is TGTGCCAGCAGCTTAGGACAGGCTAGCAATCAGCCCCAGCATTTT.

The chain carries TRBV19 and TRBJ2-6; 10 nucleotides agree with TRBD1. Germline CDR1 and CDR2: LNHDA and SQIVND (reference sequence). V shed 4 bases and J 2 bases; nucleotides not matched to a gene: 5. This CDR3 region has 17 residues. DNA for the CDR3: TGTGCCAGTAGTAAACTGACAGGGGGCACTGGGGCCAACGTCCTGACTTTC. Translation gives CASSKLTGGTGANVLTF.

The chain recombines TRBV28 with TRBJ1-2, with D possibly matching TRBD1 (5 bases). The CDR3 is 14 amino acids. The V end was cut by 2 bases, the J end by 8 bases, with 15 bases between. Germline CDR1 MDHEN, CDR2 SYDVKM. CDR3 in amino acids: CASSLGGMALGYTF. The CDR3 coding sequence is TGTGCCAGCAGTTTAGGGGGGATGGCGCTGGGCTACACCTTC.

The chain is built from TRBV2 and TRBJ2-3, with D hard to call. Trimming cost V 6 bases and J 0 bases, with 10 bases left between them. The CDR3 consists of 14 residues. Germline CDR1 SNHLY, CDR2 FYNNEI. The CDR3 is CASSKTYSTDTQYF. The CDR3 DNA reads TGTGCCAGCAGCAAAACGTACAGCACAGATACGCAGTATTTT.

CDR3 sequence: CASSPLERLGGYTF. DNA of the CDR3: TGTGCCAGCTCACCTCTAGAACGGTTGGGCGGCTACACCTTC. V usage is TRBV18 and J usage is TRBJ1-2; no reliable D call. Germline V gives CDR1 KGHSH, CDR2 LQKENI. The CDR3 is 14 residues long. V lost 3 bases and J lost 8, with 16 bases in between.

This chain uses TRBV6-1 with TRBJ1-2; TRBD1 matches 7 bases. CDR3 length equals 14 residues. V was pared by 4 bases and J by 7 bases, with 9 bases of the junction left unmatched. Germline V gene data show CDR1 as MNHNS and CDR2 as SASEGT. The CDR3 DNA is TGTGCCAGCAGTGCCCTTGACAGGGACCGTGGCTACACCTTC. As protein: CASSALDRDRGYTF.

This clone was seen a few times. The V call is TRBV30, the J call TRBJ1-5; D is undetermined. The CDR3 loop spans 13 amino acids. Per the germline V gene, CDR1 is GTSNPN and CDR2 is SVGIG (reference sequence). The V end was cut by 2 bases, the J end by 3 bases, with 8 bases between. CDR3 protein: CAWSPANNQPQHF. The CDR3 coding sequence is TGTGCCTGGAGTCCGGCAAACAATCAGCCCCAGCATTTT.

Note on this clone: Relative to the germline gene, one junction end is altered; a read error may explain this. This sequence joins TRBV11-2 and TRBJ2-7; the D is unclear. The germline V gene encodes CDR1 SGHAT and CDR2 FQNNGV. CDR3 length equals 13 residues. The CDR3 DNA follows: TGTGCCAGCGGCTTCGGAGTGGCTTACGAGCAGTACTTC. This encodes CASGFGVAYEQYF.

This sequence joins TRBV7-8 and TRBJ2-2; no definite D call. In germline, CDR1 is SGHVS, CDR2 FQNEAQ. Trimming pared 1 base from V and 5 bases from J, leaving 5 bases between. This CDR3 contains 13 residues. CDR3 in amino acids: CASSLVRTGELFF. CDR3 in DNA: TGTGCCAGCAGCTTAGTACGGACCGGGGAGCTGTTTTTT. The variable domain in full, completed from reference TRBV7-8 and TRBJ2-2, reads GAGVSQSPRYKVAKRGQDVALRCDPISGHVSLFWYQQALGQGPEFLTYFQNEAQLDKSGLPSDRFFAERPEGSVSTLKIQRTQQEDSAVYLCASSLVRTGELFFGEGSRLTVL.

The genes are TRBV11-2 and TRBJ1-2; no firm D call. Germline-derived CDR1 and CDR2 are SGHAT and FQNNGV. Trimming shortened V by 1 base and J by 4 bases, and 16 bases separated the two germline ends. The CDR3 has 16 amino acids. DNA of the CDR3: TGTGCCAGCAGCTTAGTTGACCGACCAGAACCCTATGGCTACACCTTC. Its translation: CASSLVDRPEPYGYTF. Together with reference TRBV11-2 and TRBJ1-2, the CDR3 gives the full variable domain: EAGVAQSPRYKIIEKRQSVAFWCNPISGHATLYWYQQILGQGPKLLIQFQNNGVVDDSQLPKDRFSAERLKGVDSTLKIQPAKLEDSAVYLCASSLVDRPEPYGYTFGSGTRLTVV.

This clone came up once. The genes are TRBV19 and TRBJ1-2, with 9 nucleotides matching TRBD1. The CDR3 length is 15 residues. From germline, CDR1 is LNHDA and CDR2 SQIVND (reference sequence). V lost 3 bases to trimming and J lost 2 bases; unmatched junction nucleotides: 4. The CDR3 region has the DNA TGTGCCAGTAGTATTGGGACAGGGTCCAACTATGGCTACACCTTC. Its protein product is CASSIGTGSNYGYTF.

In DNA form, the CDR3 reads TGTGCCAGCAGTGAGACAGGCAACTACGAGCAGTACTTC. Translated: CASSETGNYEQYF. The V call is TRBV6-1, the J call TRBJ2-7; a possible D gene is TRBD1 (6 bases). V lost 3 bases and J lost 3, with 9 bases in between. The CDR3 loop spans 13 amino acids. Per germline, CDR1 MNHNS and CDR2 SASEGT.

This clone came up a few times. The genes are TRBV14 and TRBJ2-3; 10 bases are a match to TRBD1. With 2 bases clipped from V and 1 base from J, the junction kept 9 bases outside the gene matches. The CDR3 is made up of 18 amino acids. Germline loops: CDR1 SGHDN, CDR2 FVKESK. This CDR3 is CASSQTLRQGAGTDTQYF. The CDR3 DNA is TGTGCCAGCAGCCAAACGTTGAGACAGGGGGCCGGCACAGATACGCAGTATTTT.

The chain links TRBV7-9 to TRBJ2-3; 7 nucleotides align to TRBD1. V was pared by 6 bases and J by 4 bases, with 1 base of the junction left unmatched. The CDR3 sequence is 12 residues long. Germline values: CDR1 SEHNR, CDR2 FQNEAQ (reference sequence). In DNA, the CDR3 is TGTGCCAGCAGGACAGGGCCAGATACGCAGTATTTT. Its translation is CASRTGPDTQYF. Together with reference TRBV7-9 and TRBJ2-3, the CDR3 gives the full variable domain: DTGVSQNPRHKITKRGQNVTFRCDPISEHNRLYWYRQTLGQGPEFLTYFQNEAQLEKSRLLSDRFSAERPKGSFSTLEIQRTEQGDSAMYLCASRTGPDTQYFGPGTRLTVL.